Listed here are 18 T cell receptor beta chains from one sample, sequenced in a study of blood T cell repertoires in COVID-19. Profiling relied on immunoSEQ multiplex PCR, and the TCRdb table lists in-frame clones only, not all of them. Of about 130,000 clones listed, about four fifths are singletons. Material: peripheral blood. These receptors were obtained from a woman over 75 with acute or convalescent COVID-19.

The V call is TRBV9, the J call TRBJ2-1; D unclear. V lost 0 bases and J 6 bases, leaving 10 bases between the germline ends. In germline, CDR1 is SGDLS, CDR2 YYNGEE. The CDR3 extends over 14 amino acids. CDR3 nucleotide sequence: TGTGCCAGCAGCGTAGACCCCGGGTCCAATGAGCAGTTCTTC. It encodes CASSVDPGSNEQFF.

V is TRBV6-5 and J is TRBJ1-1; D is perhaps TRBD1 (6 bases). This CDR3 has 16 amino acids. Looked up from germline, CDR1 is MNHEY and CDR2 is SVGAGI. With 4 bases removed from V and 0 bases from J, the gap between germline ends came to 15 bases. CDR3 bases: TGTGCCAGCAGTTTTACCTCGGACAGAATGAACACTGAAGCTTTCTTT. It translates to CASSFTSDRMNTEAFF.

In its sample, this clone was seen once. This chain links TRBV6-5 with TRBJ2-1; 8 positions match TRBD2. The trim removed 7 bases at V and 7 bases at J, leaving 12 bases unmatched. The CDR3 is 15 residues long. Germline V CDR1 and CDR2: MNHEY, SVGAGI. The CDR3 DNA follows: TGTGCCAGCAACACCCTGGCGGGAGGAATGAATGAGCAGTTCTTC. Translated, it gives CASNTLAGGMNEQFF.

The chain uses TRBV28 and TRBJ2-7; 7 nucleotides match TRBD1. The junction had 7 bases not matched to a gene; V was cut back by 8 bases and J by 3 bases. Germline loops: CDR1 MDHEN, CDR2 SYDVKM. The CDR3 has 13 amino acids. CDR3 sequence: CASERTGIYEQYF. The CDR3 bases are TGTGCCAGCGAACGGACAGGAATCTACGAGCAGTACTTC. The variable domain in full, completed from reference TRBV28 and TRBJ2-7, reads DVKVTQSSRYLVKRTGEKVFLECVQDMDHENMFWYRQDPGLGLRLIYFSYDVKMKEKGDIPEGYSVSREKKERFSLILESASTNQTSMYLCASERTGIYEQYFGPGTRLTVT.

The chain is built from TRBV12-5 and TRBJ2-1; 11 positions agree with TRBD2. CDR1 is LGHNT and CDR2 is FRNRAP in the germline V gene. The CDR3 length is 17 residues. The ends lost 1 base at V and 1 base at J; junction bases unmatched: 3. CDR3 nucleotides: TGTGCTAGTGGTTTGGGACTAGCGGGATCGTCCTACAATGAGCAGTTCTTC. This sequence encodes CASGLGLAGSSYNEQFF.

The chain couples TRBV7-9 to TRBJ2-5, with 8 positions matching TRBD2. Germline loops: CDR1 SEHNR, CDR2 FQNEAQ (reference sequence). This CDR3 comprises 16 residues. V lost 3 bases, J lost 3 bases, and 9 bases stayed unmatched. The DNA for the CDR3 is TGTGCCAGCAGCTTCCGCAGGCGGGAGGCCAAAGAGACCCAGTACTTC. Its protein product is CASSFRRREAKETQYF.

The rearrangement uses TRBV12-5 and TRBJ2-2; 7 bases map to TRBD2. The CDR3 covers 16 residues. Trimming at V came to 0 bases and at J to 5 bases, leaving 6 bases not matched to a gene. The germline V gene has CDR1 LGHNT and CDR2 FRNRAP. CDR3 in amino acids: CASGLVRGSGTGELFF. CDR3 in DNA: TGTGCTAGTGGTTTGGTACGGGGTAGCGGGACCGGGGAGCTGTTTTTT.

The chain employs TRBV4-1 and TRBJ1-5, with TRBD1 identical over 10 bases. V trimming: 4 bases; J trimming: 7 bases; junction bases outside the gene matches: 7. This CDR3 is 15 amino acids long. Germline V lookup: CDR1 MGHRA, CDR2 YSYEKL. CDR3 sequence reads: CASSLRQGAKQPQHF. CDR3 coding DNA: TGCGCCAGCAGCCTACGACAGGGGGCAAAACAGCCCCAGCATTTT.

The DNA for the CDR3 is TGTGCCAGCAGCCGGGGGACAGGGGTTACAGATACGCAGTATTTT. Translation: CASSRGTGVTDTQYF. The chain has TRBV11-3 and TRBJ2-3; TRBD1 agrees at 10 bases. V was pared by 5 bases and J by 3 bases, with 5 bases of the junction left unmatched. The CDR3 runs to 15 residues. Germline lookup yields CDR1 SGHNT and CDR2 YENEEA.

The V gene is TRBV11-2, the J gene TRBJ1-6; D is uncertain. This CDR3 is 14 amino acids long. V lost 1 base and J 7 bases, leaving 8 bases between the germline ends. In germline, CDR1 is SGHAT, CDR2 FQNNGV. Here the CDR3 DNA reads TGTGCCAGCAGCTTAGGAGACACAAATTCACCCCTCCACTTT. It specifies CASSLGDTNSPLHF.

The table lists this clone with a few counts. This chain's CDR3 is CASSLDRWPGGGYTF. CDR3 sequence (DNA): TGTGCCAGCAGCTTGGATCGATGGCCAGGGGGCGGCTACACCTTC. The gene calls are TRBV5-6 and TRBJ1-2, with 8 bases identical to TRBD1. J was trimmed by 8 bases and V by 0 bases; bases with no gene match: 9. CDR1 and CDR2 (germline): SGHDT, YYEEEE. There are 15 residues in the CDR3.

About this clone: This specimen includes other DNA sequences encoding the same CDR3. This chain links TRBV9 with TRBJ1-2, with TRBD1 matching 8 bases. CDR3 length equals 14 residues. The V gene end was trimmed by 3 bases and the J gene end by 8 bases; junction bases not matched to a gene: 9. Germline V gene lookup returns CDR1 SGDLS and CDR2 YYNGEE. The CDR3 here is CASSEHSGGGGYTF. CDR3 sequence (DNA): TGTGCCAGCAGCGAACATTCAGGGGGCGGGGGCTACACCTTC.

The CDR3 loop reads CASSWATGVSGNTIYF. CDR3 nucleotides: TGTGCCAGCAGCTGGGCGACAGGGGTATCTGGAAACACCATATATTTT. The rearrangement joins TRBV7-2 to TRBJ1-3; 8 bases match TRBD1. Germline V gene lookup returns CDR1 SGHTA and CDR2 FQGNSA. After removal of 4 bases from V and 1 base from J, the junction contained 6 bases not matched to a gene. CDR3 length equals 16 residues.

Here the CDR3 reads CASSLNPAGGWDNEQFF. CDR3 sequence (DNA): TGCGCCAGCAGCTTGAACCCAGCGGGAGGGTGGGACAATGAGCAGTTCTTC. The gene calls are TRBV5-1 and TRBJ2-1; 10 nucleotides agree with TRBD2. The CDR3 consists of 17 residues. Germline-derived CDR1 and CDR2 are SGHRS and YFSETQ. V shed 1 base and J 5 bases; nucleotides not matched to a gene: 9.

V and J are TRBV19 and TRBJ1-4; 7 bases are shared with TRBD1. The CDR3 sequence is 14 residues long. V shed 10 bases and J 7 bases; nucleotides not matched to a gene: 12. Looked up from germline, CDR1 is LNHDA and CDR2 is SQIVND (reference sequence). CDR3 bases: TGTGCCACCTCCTTCCAGGGGGGAGTTGAAAAACTGTTTTTT. It encodes CATSFQGGVEKLFF.

The J gene is TRBJ1-2, the V gene TRBV19, with D possibly TRBD1 on 5 matching bases. The germline gives CDR1 LNHDA, CDR2 SQIVND (reference sequence). The CDR3 spans 12 residues. Trimming took 6 bases from V and 4 from J, leaving 9 bases between them. DNA for the CDR3: TGTGCCAGTAGACCGGGACTCTATGGCTACACCTTC. Its translation is CASRPGLYGYTF.

In its sample, this clone was seen once. The V call is TRBV6-2 or TRBV6-3, the J call TRBJ1-2; TRBD1 aligns across 9 bases. The germline V gene has CDR1 MNHEY and CDR2 SVGEGT. J lost 0 bases, V lost 4 bases, and 9 bases had no gene match. This CDR3 spans 17 amino acids. This chain's CDR3 is CASSWGQQGAANYGYTF. The CDR3 nucleotides are TGTGCCAGCAGTTGGGGCCAACAGGGGGCCGCTAACTATGGCTACACCTTC.

The CDR3 DNA reads as TGTGCCAGCAGTACCCTTGGGGGGGGCGCGGGAGAGACCCAGTACTTC. Amino acids: CASSTLGGGAGETQYF. The chain links TRBV9 to TRBJ2-5, with D possibly matching TRBD2 (7 bases). CDR3 length equals 16 residues. V was shortened by 5 bases and J by 4 bases, with 21 bases between the two germline ends. Germline V gene data show CDR1 as SGDLS and CDR2 as YYNGEE.